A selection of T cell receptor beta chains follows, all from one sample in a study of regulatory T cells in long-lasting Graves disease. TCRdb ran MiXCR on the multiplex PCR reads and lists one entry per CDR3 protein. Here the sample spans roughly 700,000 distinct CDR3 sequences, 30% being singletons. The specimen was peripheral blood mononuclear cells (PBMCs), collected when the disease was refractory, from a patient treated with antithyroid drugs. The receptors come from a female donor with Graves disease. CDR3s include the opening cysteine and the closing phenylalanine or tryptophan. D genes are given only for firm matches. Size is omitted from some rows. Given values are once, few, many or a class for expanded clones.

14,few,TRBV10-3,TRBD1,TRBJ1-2,CAISDQWTGYGYTF,TGTGCCATCAGTGACCAATGGACAGGGTATGGCTACACCTTC
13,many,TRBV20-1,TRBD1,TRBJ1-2,CSASGQGAGGYTF,TGCAGTGCCAGCGGACAGGGGGCAGGTGGCTACACCTTC
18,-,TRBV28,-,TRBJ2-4,CASRGAGPQGLAKNIQYF,TGTGCCAGCAGGGGGGCGGGGCCGCAGGGCCTAGCCAAAAACATTCAGTACTTC
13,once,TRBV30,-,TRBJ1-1,CAWSVRFDTEAFF,TGTGCCTGGAGTGTACGTTTTGACACTGAAGCTTTCTTT
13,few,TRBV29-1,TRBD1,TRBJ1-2,CSVEAGTGNEDTF,TGCAGCGTTGAGGCCGGGACAGGGAATGAGGACACCTTC
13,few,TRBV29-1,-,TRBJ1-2,CSAVTETNYGYTF,TGCAGCGCCGTGACAGAAACTAACTATGGCTACACCTTC
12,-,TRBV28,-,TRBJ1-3,CASREVRDTIYF,TGTGCCAGCAGGGAGGTGCGGGACACCATATATTTT
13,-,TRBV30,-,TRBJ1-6,CAWSTQDNSPLHF,TGTGCCTGGAGTACACAGGATAATTCACCCCTCCACTTT
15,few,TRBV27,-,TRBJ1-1,CASSFTLRGDTEAFF,TGTGCCAGCAGTTTTACACTAAGGGGGGACACTGAAGCTTTCTTT
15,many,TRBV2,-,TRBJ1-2,CASSESVRGLYGYTF,TGTGCCAGCAGTGAGTCGGTCAGAGGCCTCTATGGCTACACCTTC
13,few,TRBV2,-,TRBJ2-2,CASNRQNTGELFF,TGTGCCAGCAATAGGCAGAACACCGGGGAGCTGTTTTTT
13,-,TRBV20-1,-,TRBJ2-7,CSARQQARGEQYF,TGCAGTGCTAGACAACAAGCCCGTGGCGAGCAGTACTTC
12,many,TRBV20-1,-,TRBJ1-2,CSASQGDYGYTF,TGCAGTGCTAGCCAGGGAGACTATGGCTACACCTTC
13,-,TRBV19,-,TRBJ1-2,CASSPGRGYGYTF,TGTGCCAGTAGTCCCGGACGGGGATATGGCTACACCTTC
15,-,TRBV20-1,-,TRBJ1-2,CSAEGATATNYGYTF,TGCAGTGCAGAAGGGGCGACAGCTACTAACTATGGCTACACCTTC
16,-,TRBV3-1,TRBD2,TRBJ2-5,CASSQVAGGPEETQYF,TGTGCCAGCAGCCAAGTAGCGGGAGGGCCCGAAGAGACCCAGTACTTC
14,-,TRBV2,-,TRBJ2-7,CATSIPAGSYEQYF,TGTGCCACCAGCATTCCAGCCGGTAGCTACGAGCAGTACTTC
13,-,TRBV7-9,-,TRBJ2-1,CASGLTQGNEQFF,TGTGCCAGCGGACTCACGCAGGGCAATGAGCAGTTCTTC
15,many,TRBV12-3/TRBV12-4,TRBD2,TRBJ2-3,CASSRTSGRPDTQYF,TGTGCCAGCAGTAGAACTAGCGGGAGACCAGATACGCAGTATTTT
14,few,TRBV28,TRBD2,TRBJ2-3,CASSPSGRTDTQYF,TGTGCCAGCAGTCCTAGCGGGCGCACAGATACGCAGTATTTT
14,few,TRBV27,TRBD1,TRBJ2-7,CASGRGQGAQEQYF,TGTGCCAGCGGCAGGGGACAGGGGGCGCAGGAGCAGTACTTC
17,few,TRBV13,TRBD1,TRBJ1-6,CASSLATGGSYNSPLHF,TGTGCCAGCAGCTTAGCTACAGGGGGCTCCTATAATTCACCCCTCCACTTT
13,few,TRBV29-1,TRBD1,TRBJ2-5,CSVRDRRQETQYF,TGCAGCGTCCGGGACAGGAGACAAGAGACCCAGTACTTC
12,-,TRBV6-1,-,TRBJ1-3,CASRDGRNTIYF,TGTGCCAGCAGAGATGGCAGAAACACCATATATTTT
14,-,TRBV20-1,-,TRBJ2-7,CSARENDYFYEQYF,TGCAGTGCTAGAGAGAATGACTATTTCTACGAGCAGTACTTC
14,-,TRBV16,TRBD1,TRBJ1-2,CASSHGGQGYGYTF,TGTGCCAGCAGCCATGGTGGACAGGGCTATGGCTACACCTTC
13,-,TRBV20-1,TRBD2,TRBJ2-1,CSALGLEVHEQFF,TGCAGTGCTTTGGGACTAGAGGTCCATGAGCAGTTCTTC
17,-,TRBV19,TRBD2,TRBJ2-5,CASSILTGLADKETQYF,TGTGCCAGTAGTATCCTTACGGGACTAGCGGATAAAGAGACCCAGTACTTC
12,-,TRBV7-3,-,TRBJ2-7,CASSQKSYEQYF,TGTGCCAGCAGCCAGAAGTCCTACGAGCAGTACTTC
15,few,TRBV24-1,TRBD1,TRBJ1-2,CATSDPGTGNYGYTF,TGTGCCACCAGTGATCCCGGGACAGGAAACTATGGCTACACCTTC
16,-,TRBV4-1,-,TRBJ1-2,CASSQGTAGANYGYTF,TGCGCCAGCAGCCAAGGCACAGCAGGGGCTAACTATGGCTACACCTTC
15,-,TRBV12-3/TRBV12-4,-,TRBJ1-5,CASSLSGRGNQPQHF,TGTGCCAGCAGTTTATCGGGGAGGGGGAATCAGCCCCAGCATTTT
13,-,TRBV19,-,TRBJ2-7,CASSMGSGYEQYF,TGTGCCAGTAGTATGGGGTCGGGGTACGAGCAGTACTTC
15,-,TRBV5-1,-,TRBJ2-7,CASSLANGGFYEQYF,TGCGCCAGCAGCTTGGCCAACGGCGGGTTTTACGAGCAGTACTTC
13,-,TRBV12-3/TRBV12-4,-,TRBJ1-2,CASSPVVGNGYTF,TGTGCCAGCAGCCCGGTTGTGGGGAATGGCTACACCTTC
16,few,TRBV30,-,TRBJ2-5,CAWSVGCRRSQETQYF,TGTGCCTGGAGTGTAGGTTGCAGAAGATCCCAAGAGACCCAGTACTTC
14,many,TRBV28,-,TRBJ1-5,CASSLSEGGRPQHF,TGTGCCAGCAGTTTATCAGAGGGGGGAAGGCCCCAGCATTTT
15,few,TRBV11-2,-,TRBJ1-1,CASSAKGQLNTEAFF,TGTGCCAGCAGCGCTAAAGGACAGCTGAACACTGAAGCTTTCTTT
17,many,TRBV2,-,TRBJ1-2,CASSESGGLGSNYGYTF,TGTGCCAGCAGTGAAAGTGGGGGTTTAGGTTCTAACTATGGCTACACCTTC
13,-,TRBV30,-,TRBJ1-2,CAWEIGTRNGYTF,TGTGCCTGGGAAATCGGGACACGTAATGGCTACACCTTC
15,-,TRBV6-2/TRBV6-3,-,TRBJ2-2,CASSYASENTGELFF,TGTGCCAGCAGTTACGCCAGCGAAAACACCGGGGAGCTGTTTTTT
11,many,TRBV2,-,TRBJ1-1,CASSERAEAFF,TGTGCCAGCAGTGAACGGGCTGAAGCTTTCTTT
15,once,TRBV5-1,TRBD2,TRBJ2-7,CASSTGLGDDYEQYF,TGCGCCAGCAGCACGGGACTAGGAGATGACTACGAGCAGTACTTC
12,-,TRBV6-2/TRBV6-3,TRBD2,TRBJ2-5,CASSPPGGTQYF,TGTGCCAGCAGTCCCCCGGGAGGGACCCAGTACTTC
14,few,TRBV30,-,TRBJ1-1,CAWSARRGAGEAFF,TGTGCCTGGAGTGCGAGGAGGGGGGCTGGTGAAGCTTTCTTT
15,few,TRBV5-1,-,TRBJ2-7,CASSFGPNPSYEQYF,TGCGCCAGCAGCTTTGGGCCCAACCCTTCCTACGAGCAGTACTTC
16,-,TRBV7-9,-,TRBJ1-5,CASSLVGGFGNQPQHF,TGTGCCAGCAGCTTAGTCGGTGGTTTCGGCAATCAGCCCCAGCATTTT
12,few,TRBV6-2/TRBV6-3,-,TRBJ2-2,CASSYSIGELFF,TGTGCCAGCAGTTACTCGATCGGGGAGCTGTTTTTT
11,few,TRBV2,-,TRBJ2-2,CASSGTGELFF,TGTGCCAGCAGTGGAACCGGGGAGCTGTTTTTT